Reported below is one TCR beta chain. The antigen is undetermined. The data belong to a study of cytomegalovirus exposure and HLA in healthy donors. The PCR employed 60 Vbeta primers together with 13 Jbeta primers. Method: immunoSEQ multiplex PCR; TCRdb's copy keeps in-frame clones and lacks some. The profile shows approximately 110,000 clones, about 80% of them singletons. J was trimmed by 5 bases and V by 0 bases; bases with no gene match: 4. This CDR3 comprises 13 residues. Germline CDR1 SQVTM, CDR2 ANQGSEA. General observations from the study: Most TCR sequences showed up rarely, but some public TCRs showed up in many donors.

This chain joins TRBV29-1 and TRBJ2-7; 7 bases are shared with TRBD1. The sequenced sample consisted of PBMCs. This sequence was found in a middle-aged woman in good health and CMV-seronegative. The CDR3 bases are TGCAGCGTTGAAGAAGACAGGGTTGACGAGCAGTACTTC. Protein: CSVEEDRVDEQYF.